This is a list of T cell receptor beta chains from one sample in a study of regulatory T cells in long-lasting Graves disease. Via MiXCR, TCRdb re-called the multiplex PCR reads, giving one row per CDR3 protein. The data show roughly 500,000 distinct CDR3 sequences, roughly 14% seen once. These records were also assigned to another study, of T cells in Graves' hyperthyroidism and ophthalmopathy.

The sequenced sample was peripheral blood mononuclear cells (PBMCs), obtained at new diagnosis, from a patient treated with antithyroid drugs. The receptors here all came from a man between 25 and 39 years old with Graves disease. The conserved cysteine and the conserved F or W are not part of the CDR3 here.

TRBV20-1	SARDRAGYT
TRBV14	ASSQDLPGEQF
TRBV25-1	ASSEYTFGGTGDVGANVLT
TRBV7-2	ASSLTGGALVGEQY
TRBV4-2	ASSQETHNSYNEQF
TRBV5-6	ASSSYQVSNQPQH
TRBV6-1	ASSARDRGTYEQY
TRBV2	ASRSGQGGEKLF
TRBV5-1	ASSLAVAGANVLT
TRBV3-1	ASSPMRALAGRLNNEQF
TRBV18	ASSQNQESGQH
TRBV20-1	SAHLGGPFHSPLH
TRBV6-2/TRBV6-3	ASEEGKTEAF
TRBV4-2	ASSQEDRGPYEQY
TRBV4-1	ASSPIGGALAKNIQY
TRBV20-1	SARSAGASGRKV
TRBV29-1	SVLIPGETQY
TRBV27	ASSFRRLGGHEQF
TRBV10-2	ASSESFLSLGRLF
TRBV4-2	ASSQGGPEYQPQH
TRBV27	ASSSGTAESPPGTEAF
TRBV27	ASSLRGQGDEQY
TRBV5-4	ASSRSGAGGPEDTQY
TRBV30	AWGQGAYYGYT
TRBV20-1	SARPSGRLYEQY
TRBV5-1	ASSRQGQLQETQY
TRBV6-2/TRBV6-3	AGGASYNEQF
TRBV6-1	ASSPSWEQF
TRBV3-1	ASTGRGGKDEQY
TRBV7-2	ASSLSGTGGTDTQY
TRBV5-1	ASSERQGGGEQY
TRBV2	ASSETGFYGYT
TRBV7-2	ASSLSGASPDTQY
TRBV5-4	ASSLGGRSGETQY
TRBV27	ASSFRTDYMNTEAF
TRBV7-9	VSSAGTGFGNQPQH
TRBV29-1	SVEDLGQYNQPQH
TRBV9	ASSASGSQETQY
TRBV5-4	ASSGGGTFSYNEQF
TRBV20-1	SAPLGVKEAF
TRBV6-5	ASSYSQGGGFYEQY
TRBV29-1	SVWGTSGRDEQF
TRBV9	ASSVGGDTQY
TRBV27	AIRNADTQY
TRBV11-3	ASSLGRYTGELF
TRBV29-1	SVEGALYEQY
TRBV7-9	ASSQAGGLAGAIAKNIQY
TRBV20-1	SATQFRGREETQY
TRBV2	ASSAGSENQPQH
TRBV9	ASSVGRQLNYEQY
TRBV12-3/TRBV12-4	ASSPTSGSVGEQF
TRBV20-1	SARIAGVVNEQY